Listed here are 27 T cell receptor beta chains from one sample, sequenced in a study of regulatory T cells in long-lasting Graves disease. CDR3 regions were amplified by Arm-PCR using iRepertoire HTBI primers to build TCR beta libraries. Each CDR3 protein gets one entry after TCRdb re-called the multiplex PCR reads with MiXCR. The sample consists of 350,000 to 450,000 distinct CDR3 sequences, approximately 16% of them appearing once. Sample time point: newly diagnosed GD, antithyroid drugs for less than 3 months. There was RNA extracted from PBMCs, and the TCR library was made from it. These sequences were also reported in another study, on T cells in Graves' hyperthyroidism and ophthalmopathy.

The sequencing used peripheral blood mononuclear cells (PBMCs), collected at new diagnosis, from a patient treated with antithyroid drugs. These receptors were collected from a woman aged 40-49 years with Graves disease.

In its sample, this clonotype was seen many times. The rearrangement links TRBV28 to TRBJ2-7, with 10 positions matching TRBD1. From germline, CDR1 is MDHEN and CDR2 SYDVKM. The trim removed 3 bases at V and 6 bases at J, leaving 8 bases unmatched. The CDR3 has 15 amino acids. CDR3 sequence: CASSFDGQGGAEQYF. The CDR3 region has the DNA TGTGCCAGCAGTTTCGATGGACAGGGGGGGGCCGAGCAGTACTTC.

In this sample, this clonotype turned up a few times. This chain connects TRBV25-1 to TRBJ2-2, with a possible D match to TRBD1 (6 bases). V lost 3 bases and J lost 8, with 19 bases in between. CDR1 and CDR2 (germline): MGHDK, SYGVNS. The CDR3 is 16 residues long. Here the CDR3 DNA reads TGTGCCAGCAGTGAGACCCTTGGCAGGGGAGAGGGGGAGCTGTTTTTT. Protein sequence: CASSETLGRGEGELFF.

This clonotype came up many times. The chain joins TRBV11-2 to TRBJ1-2; no clear D. Per germline, CDR1 SGHAT and CDR2 FQNNGV. This CDR3 contains 8 residues. Trimming pared 10 bases from V and 8 bases from J, leaving 5 bases between. The CDR3 DNA reads as TGTGCCACCGGGGGCTACACCTTC. Translating gives CATGGYTF.

This clonotype was found many times. CDR3 DNA: TGTGCCAGCAGTTACGGGCCGAACTACGAGCAGTACTTC. This encodes CASSYGPNYEQYF. V is TRBV6-5 and J is TRBJ2-7; D gene uncertain. V lost 2 bases to trimming and J lost 3 bases, with 8 bases between them. Germline CDR1 MNHEY, CDR2 SVGAGI. CDR3 length equals 13 residues.

In its sample, this clonotype was seen many times. This rearrangement joins TRBV27 to TRBJ2-1; 9 positions agree with TRBD1. The CDR3 has 16 residues. Germline-derived CDR1 and CDR2 are MNHEY and SMNVEV (reference sequence). Unmatched junction bases numbered 2, after V lost 2 bases and J lost 0 bases. Here the CDR3 DNA reads TGTGCCAGCAGTTTAGCGGGACAGGGCTCCTACAATGAGCAGTTCTTC. This sequence encodes CASSLAGQGSYNEQFF.

This clonotype was recorded at least ten times. V gene TRBV27 combines with J gene TRBJ2-1; possibly TRBD2 for D (5 bases). This CDR3 has 16 residues. Trimming pared 7 bases from V and 7 bases from J, leaving 23 bases between. Germline V gene sequence: CDR1 MNHEY, CDR2 SMNVEV (reference sequence). This CDR3 is CASTRWTPPTGNEQFF. In DNA, the CDR3 is TGTGCCAGCACCCGGTGGACGCCTCCTACGGGGAATGAGCAGTTCTTC.

This chain uses TRBV11-2 with TRBJ1-1, with D uncertain. This CDR3 region has 15 residues. Trimming left V 1 base short and J 0 bases short, with 9 bases between. Germline V gene sequence: CDR1 SGHAT, CDR2 FQNNGV. The CDR3 loop is CASSLVGRLNTEAFF. The CDR3 DNA sequence: TGTGCCAGCAGCTTAGTCGGCAGGCTGAACACTGAAGCTTTCTTT.

This clonotype was recorded a few times. The CDR3 here is CASSYTTTNTGELFF. CDR3 coding DNA: TGTGCCAGCAGTTACACTACAACGAACACCGGGGAGCTGTTTTTT. The chain recombines TRBV5-4 with TRBJ2-2; D remains ambiguous. With 5 bases removed from V and 0 bases from J, the gap between germline ends came to 11 bases. Germline loops: CDR1 SGHNT, CDR2 YYREEE (reference sequence). The CDR3 covers 15 residues.

The chain recombines TRBV10-3 with TRBJ2-7, with 9 positions matching TRBD1. V trimming: 10 bases; J trimming: 3 bases; junction bases outside the gene matches: 10. This CDR3 has 14 residues. CDR1 and CDR2 (germline): ENHRY, SYGVKD. This CDR3 reads CATQPGQGNYEQYF. The CDR3 nucleotides read TGTGCCACCCAACCGGGACAGGGCAACTACGAGCAGTACTTC.

This clonotype has just a few counts. One junction end disagrees with the germline gene, perhaps due to a read error. J is TRBJ2-7 and V is TRBV18; D is tentatively TRBD1 or TRBD2 (5 bases each). In germline, CDR1 is KGHSH, CDR2 LQKENI. This CDR3 comprises 14 residues. For the CDR3, the DNA is TGTGCCAGCTCACCCGGGGCCACCTCCTTCGAGCAGTACTTC. This encodes CASSPGATSFEQYF.

The sample holds many counts of this clonotype. The rearrangement links TRBV10-3 to TRBJ2-7, with 11 bases fitting TRBD1. The germline V gene encodes CDR1 ENHRY and CDR2 SYGVKD. This CDR3 comprises 14 residues. Trimming removed 4 bases from V and 3 bases from J; junction bases left unmatched: 2. The CDR3, as DNA: TGTGCCATCAGTGGGACAGGGGGCGGCTACGAGCAGTACTTC. Translation gives CAISGTGGGYEQYF.

The table lists this clonotype with many counts. This chain joins TRBV28 and TRBJ2-7, with 9 bases aligning to TRBD2. V trimming: 6 bases; J trimming: 3 bases; junction bases outside the gene matches: 3. The CDR3 is 13 amino acids. CDR1 is MDHEN and CDR2 is SYDVKM in the germline V gene. The CDR3 DNA is TGTGCCAGCAGGCGCGGGGGGGGCTACGAGCAGTACTTC. Translation gives CASRRGGGYEQYF.

The chain couples TRBV7-9 to TRBJ1-6; possible D gene TRBD1, 6 bases. The CDR3 totals 14 residues. The germline gives CDR1 SEHNR, CDR2 FQNEAQ (reference sequence). Trimming took 5 bases from V and 7 from J, leaving 12 bases between them. As DNA, the CDR3 is TGTGCCAGCAGCGTCGGACAGCAAAATTCACCCCTCCACTTT. This encodes CASSVGQQNSPLHF.

This clonotype was seen only a few times. This chain links TRBV5-6 with TRBJ1-1; D remains unclear. Trimming removed 7 bases from V and 2 bases from J, with 21 bases in between. CDR1 SGHDT and CDR2 YYEEEE come from the germline V gene. The CDR3 sequence is 16 residues long. CDR3 sequence reads: CASGPGPESRNTEAFF. The CDR3 DNA sequence: TGTGCCAGCGGCCCAGGTCCAGAAAGTAGAAACACTGAAGCTTTCTTT.

The V call is TRBV30, the J call TRBJ1-5; TRBD1 might be the D (5 bases). CDR3 size: 14 residues. Trimming removed 2 bases at V and 3 bases at J, with 11 bases between. Germline assignment: CDR1 GTSNPN and CDR2 SVGIG (reference sequence). The CDR3 region has the DNA TGTGCCTGGAGTCGGCAGGGCTTCAATCAGCCCCAGCATTTT. Translated: CAWSRQGFNQPQHF. Variable domain in full (rest from reference TRBV30 and TRBJ1-5): SQTIHQWPATLVQPVGSPLSLECTVEGTSNPNLYWYRQAAGRGLQLLFYSVGIGQISSEVPQNLSASRPQDRQFILSSKKLLLSDSGFYLCAWSRQGFNQPQHFGDGTRLSIL.

This rearrangement joins TRBV6-2 or TRBV6-3 to TRBJ1-2; D gene ambiguous. The germline V and J ends were trimmed by 5 bases and 4 bases, with 11 bases remaining between them. Germline CDR1 MNHEY, CDR2 SVGEGT. The CDR3 runs to 13 residues. CDR3 nucleotide sequence: TGTGCCAGCAGTATGCGGGGTCCCTATGGCTACACCTTC. This translates into CASSMRGPYGYTF.

For this clonotype: This may arise from a read error, as a much more abundant clone is one base away. The V gene is TRBV12-3 or TRBV12-4, the J gene TRBJ2-2; D is unclear. The CDR3 is made up of 13 amino acids. This CDR3 is CTSSPTASGELFF. CDR3 coding DNA: TGTACCAGCAGTCCAACGGCTAGCGGGGAGCTGTTTTTT.

This clonotype showed up just a few times. The chain links TRBV5-1 to TRBJ1-4; TRBD1 might be the D (6 bases). Looked up from germline, CDR1 is SGHRS and CDR2 is YFSETQ. The CDR3 is made up of 14 amino acids. The ends were cut back, 4 bases at V and 7 bases at J, with 14 bases in the middle. The CDR3 loop reads CASSPGQRGEKLFF. The CDR3 DNA follows: TGCGCCAGCAGCCCCGGACAGAGAGGTGAAAAACTGTTTTTT. Using reference TRBV5-1 and TRBJ1-4 for the parts outside the CDR3, the full variable domain is KAGVTQTPRYLIKTRGQQVTLSCSPISGHRSVSWYQQTPGQGLQFLFEYFSETQRNKGNFPGRFSGRQFSNSRSEMNVSTLELGDSALYLCASSPGQRGEKLFFGSGTQLSVL.

The table lists this clonotype with many counts. CDR3 amino acids: CASTPDSNQETQYF. For the CDR3, the DNA is TGTGCCAGCACCCCGGACAGTAACCAAGAGACCCAGTACTTC. This chain joins TRBV27 and TRBJ2-5; D is possibly TRBD1 (6 bases). This CDR3 is built from 14 residues. Between the trimmed V and J ends, which lost 7 bases and 0 bases, there was a span of 12 bases. Germline CDR1 MNHEY, CDR2 SMNVEV (reference sequence).

This rearrangement joins TRBV6-1 to TRBJ2-3; 8 nucleotides line up with TRBD2. In germline, CDR1 is MNHNS, CDR2 SASEGT. The CDR3 loop spans 13 amino acids. V was clipped by 0 bases and J by 14 bases; unmatched bases: 7. Written as DNA, the CDR3 is TGTGCCAGCAGTGAAGCGCCGGGAGGGCCTCCGTATTTT. This codes for CASSEAPGGPPYF.

The chain couples TRBV6-5 to TRBJ2-7; TRBD2 matches 9 bases. Per the germline V gene, CDR1 is MNHEY and CDR2 is SVGAGI. This CDR3 is built from 17 residues. Unmatched junction bases numbered 10, after V lost 2 bases and J lost 2 bases. The CDR3 is CASSYNRGREGAYEQYF. For the CDR3, the DNA is TGTGCCAGCAGTTACAATCGGGGGCGGGAGGGCGCCTACGAGCAGTACTTC.

At least ten counts were recorded for this clonotype. V usage is TRBV6-1 and J usage is TRBJ2-2; perhaps TRBD2 as D (6 bases). The CDR3 loop spans 16 amino acids. The germline V and J ends were trimmed by 5 bases and 1 base, with 14 bases remaining between them. Germline V gene data show CDR1 as MNHNS and CDR2 as SASEGT. The CDR3 protein is CASSRPGLGNTGELFF. CDR3 bases: TGTGCCAGCAGTCGTCCGGGACTCGGGAACACCGGGGAGCTGTTTTTT.

This clonotype was counted a few times. J is TRBJ2-4 and V is TRBV27, with 7 bases lining up with TRBD1. There are 16 residues in the CDR3. Per the germline V gene, CDR1 is MNHEY and CDR2 is SMNVEV (reference sequence). The V segment lost 7 bases and the J segment 0 bases; nucleotides outside the gene matches: 9. The CDR3 region has the DNA TGTGCCAGCATTGATCCGACAGGGCTAGCCAAAAACATTCAGTACTTC. As protein: CASIDPTGLAKNIQYF.

As for this clonotype: A much bigger clone sits one base away, suggesting this may be a read error. The CDR3 end shows no conserved phenylalanine or tryptophan, and so a read error is likely. For the CDR3, the DNA is TGTGCCAGCAGTAGAAAGACAGGTTCTAATTCACCCCTCCACTCT. Encoded protein: CASSRKTGSNSPLHS. The chain joins TRBV12-3 or TRBV12-4 to TRBJ1-6, with a tentative D call TRBD1 (6 bases). CDR3 length equals 15 residues. Between the trimmed V and J ends, which lost 5 bases and 6 bases, there was a span of 14 bases.

This clonotype has a handful of counts. The chain links TRBV9 to TRBJ2-3; D is ambiguous. The germline gives CDR1 SGDLS, CDR2 YYNGEE. The CDR3 runs to 17 residues. V lost 3 bases, J lost 1 base, and 18 bases lay in between. The CDR3 nucleotides read TGTGCCAGCAGCGCCGCGGATAAGGGCCCACGCACAGATACGCAGTATTTT. Protein: CASSAADKGPRTDTQYF.

A word on this clonotype: A much larger clone lies a single base off, so this may be a read error. The chain joins TRBV6-1 to TRBJ2-4; D is perhaps TRBD2 (6 bases). Germline CDR1 reads MNHNS; CDR2 reads SASEGT. V dropped 8 bases and J dropped 0 bases, with 11 bases sitting between them. The CDR3 loop spans 14 amino acids. CDR3 loop: CASGVGGAKNIQYF. The CDR3 DNA follows: TGTGCCAGCGGTGTGGGGGGAGCCAAAAACATTCAGTACTTC.

As regards this clonotype: A much larger clone lies one base from this, so it may be a read error. J is TRBJ1-4 and V is TRBV7-9; D is unclear. There are 14 residues in the CDR3. The germline V gene has CDR1 SEHNR and CDR2 FQNEAQ (reference sequence). The CDR3 DNA reads TGTGCCAGCAGTTCATGGACGGACCCTGAAAAACTGGTTTTT. This encodes CASSSWTDPEKLVF. Together with reference TRBV7-9 and TRBJ1-4, the CDR3 gives the full variable domain: DTGVSQNPRHKITKRGQNVTFRCDPISEHNRLYWYRQTLGQGPEFLTYFQNEAQLEKSRLLSDRFSAERPKGSFSTLEIQRTEQGDSAMYLCASSSWTDPEKLVFGSGTQLSVL.